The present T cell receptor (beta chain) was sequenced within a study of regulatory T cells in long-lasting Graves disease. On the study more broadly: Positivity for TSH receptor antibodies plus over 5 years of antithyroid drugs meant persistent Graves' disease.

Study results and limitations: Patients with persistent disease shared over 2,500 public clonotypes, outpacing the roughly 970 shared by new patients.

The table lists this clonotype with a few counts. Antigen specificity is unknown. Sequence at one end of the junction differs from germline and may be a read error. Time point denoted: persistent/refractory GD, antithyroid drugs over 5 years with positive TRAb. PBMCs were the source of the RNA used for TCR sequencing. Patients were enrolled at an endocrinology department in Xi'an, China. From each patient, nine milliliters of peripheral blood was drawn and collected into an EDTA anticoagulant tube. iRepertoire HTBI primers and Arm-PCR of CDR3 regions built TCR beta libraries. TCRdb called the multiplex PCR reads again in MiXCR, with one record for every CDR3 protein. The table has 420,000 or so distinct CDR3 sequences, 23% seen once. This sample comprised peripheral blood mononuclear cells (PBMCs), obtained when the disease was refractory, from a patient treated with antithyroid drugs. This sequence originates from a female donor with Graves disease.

The CDR3 protein is CASSAPWTGNYVQYF. CDR3 nucleotides: TGTGCCAGTAGTGCTCCCTGGACAGGGAACTACGTGCAGTACTTC. The chain combines TRBV19 with TRBJ2-7; 8 bases fit TRBD1. Germline-derived CDR1 and CDR2 are LNHDA and SQIVND (reference sequence). The CDR3 is 15 amino acids.